This T cell receptor beta chain appears in the sequencing data of a study of T-cell memory formation after mild COVID-19. TCRdb ran MiXCR on the 5' RACE reads and lists one entry per CDR3 protein. The data contain 40,000 to 45,000 distinct CDR3 sequences, under 7.5% of them singletons. This clonotype was seen many times. Germline CDR1 and CDR2: LGHNA and YSLEER. The V end was cut by 0 bases, the J end by 6 bases, with 6 bases between. The CDR3 length is 13 residues. This clonotype was sampled from a man aged 18 to 30 who had mild COVID-19 (a few samples of this study predate the infection). Cell type and time point are not known. The rearrangement links TRBV4-3 to TRBJ2-1; D may be TRBD2 (5 bases). The sample comprised PBMCs or a T cell subset sorted from them (not recorded which). The DNA of the CDR3 is TGCGCCAGCAGCCAAGAACTAGTCAATGAGCAGTTCTTC. The encoded protein is CASSQELVNEQFF.